The 3 T cell receptor beta chains below all came from one sample that was sequenced in a study of naive and memory T cell subsets. Two oligonucleotides, mixed equimolar, formed the beta constant-region primer covering TRBC1 and TRBC2. The ligated cDNA underwent four PCR rounds using SP2 and nested alpha and beta constant-region primers. TCRdb fed the UMI-ligation and nested PCR reads into MiXCR, producing one record per CDR3 protein. The sample records 15,000 to 20,000 distinct CDR3 sequences, about 9% being singletons. Sequences were obtained from central memory CD8+ T cells from blood. Source of these receptors: a human donor in good health.

In DNA, the CDR3 is TGTGCCAGCAAATTGTGGGACGGCGGACGGACCCAGTACTTC. This gives the protein CASKLWDGGRTQYF. V and J are TRBV6-2 or TRBV6-3 and TRBJ2-5; either TRBD1 or TRBD2 may fit D (5 bases each). The germline CDR1 and CDR2 sequences are MNHEY and SVGEGT. V was cut by 7 bases and J by 7 bases, with 19 bases left in between. The CDR3 covers 14 residues.

This clonotype occurred a few times. The chain couples TRBV20-1 to TRBJ1-2; 8 positions agree with TRBD1. The CDR3 is 12 amino acids. Germline V gene sequence: CDR1 DFQATT, CDR2 SNEGSKA (reference sequence). Germline trimming cut 6 bases from V and 3 bases from J; bases unmatched to any gene: 3. The CDR3 sequence: CSARTGYYGYTF. The CDR3 region has the DNA TGCAGTGCCAGGACAGGGTACTATGGCTACACCTTC.

This clonotype was observed a handful of times. Since the CDR3 does not end with the conserved phenylalanine or tryptophan, this likely comes from a read error. Because the CDR3's place on the DNA is in doubt, the DNA is left out and the CDR3 is given as listed by TCRdb. The V gene is TRBV9, the J gene TRBJ1-1. The V gene's germline CDR1 is SGDLS and CDR2 YYNGEE. The CDR3 sequence runs 8 residues, both termini included. The CDR3 here is CASSACLI.